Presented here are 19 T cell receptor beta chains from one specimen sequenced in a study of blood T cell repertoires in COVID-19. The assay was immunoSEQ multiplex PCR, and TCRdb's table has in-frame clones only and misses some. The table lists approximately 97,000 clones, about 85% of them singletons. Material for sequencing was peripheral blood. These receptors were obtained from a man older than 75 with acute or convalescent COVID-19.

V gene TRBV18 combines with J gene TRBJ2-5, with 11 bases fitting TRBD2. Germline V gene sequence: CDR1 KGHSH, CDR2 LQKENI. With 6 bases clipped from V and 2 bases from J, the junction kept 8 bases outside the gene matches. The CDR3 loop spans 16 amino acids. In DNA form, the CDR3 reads TGTGCCAGCTCGTCACTAGCGGGAGTATATCAAGAGACCCAGTACTTC. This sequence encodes CASSSLAGVYQETQYF.

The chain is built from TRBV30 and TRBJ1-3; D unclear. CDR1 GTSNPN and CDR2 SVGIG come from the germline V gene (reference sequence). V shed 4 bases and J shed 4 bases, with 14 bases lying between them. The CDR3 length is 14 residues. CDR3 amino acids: CAWTPGGRGNTIYF. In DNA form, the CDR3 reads TGTGCCTGGACCCCCGGAGGCAGGGGAAACACCATATATTTT. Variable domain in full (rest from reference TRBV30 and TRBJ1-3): SQTIHQWPATLVQPVGSPLSLECTVEGTSNPNLYWYRQAAGRGLQLLFYSVGIGQISSEVPQNLSASRPQDRQFILSSKKLLLSDSGFYLCAWTPGGRGNTIYFGEGSWLTVV.

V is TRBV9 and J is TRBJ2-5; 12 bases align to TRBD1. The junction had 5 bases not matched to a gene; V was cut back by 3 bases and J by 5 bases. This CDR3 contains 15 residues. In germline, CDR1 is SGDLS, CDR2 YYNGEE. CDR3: CASSGRDRGLETQYF. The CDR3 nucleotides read TGTGCCAGCAGCGGCCGGGACAGGGGGCTCGAGACCCAGTACTTC.

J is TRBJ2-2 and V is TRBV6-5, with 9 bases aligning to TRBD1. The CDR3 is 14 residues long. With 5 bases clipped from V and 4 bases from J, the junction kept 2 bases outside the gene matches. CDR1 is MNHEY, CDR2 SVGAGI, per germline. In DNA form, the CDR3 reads TGTGCCAGCAGTAGGGACAGGGCCACCGGGGAGCTGTTTTTT. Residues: CASSRDRATGELFF.

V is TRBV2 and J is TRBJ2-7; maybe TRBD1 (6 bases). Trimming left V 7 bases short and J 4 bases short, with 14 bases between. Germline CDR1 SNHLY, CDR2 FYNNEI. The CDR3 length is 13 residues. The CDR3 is CASKRDTNYEQYF. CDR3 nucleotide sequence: TGTGCCAGCAAACGGGACACCAATTACGAGCAGTACTTC. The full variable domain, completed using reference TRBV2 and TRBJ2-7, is EPEVTQTPSHQVTQMGQEVILRCVPISNHLYFYWYRQILGQKVEFLVSFYNNEISEKSEIFDDQFSVERPDGSNFTLKIRSTKLEDSAMYFCASKRDTNYEQYFGPGTRLTVT.

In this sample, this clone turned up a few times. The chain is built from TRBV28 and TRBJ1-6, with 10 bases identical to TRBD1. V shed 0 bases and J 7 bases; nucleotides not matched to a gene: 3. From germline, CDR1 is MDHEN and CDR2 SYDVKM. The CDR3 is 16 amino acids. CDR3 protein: CASSLWTGQGNSPLHF. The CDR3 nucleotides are TGTGCCAGCAGTTTATGGACGGGACAGGGGAATTCACCCCTCCACTTT.

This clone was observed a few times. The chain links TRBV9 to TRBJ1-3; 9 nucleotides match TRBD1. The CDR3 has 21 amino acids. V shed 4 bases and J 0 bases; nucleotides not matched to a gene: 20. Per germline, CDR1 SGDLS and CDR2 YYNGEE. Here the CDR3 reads CASSSEGTGKLLTSSGNTIYF. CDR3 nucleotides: TGTGCCAGCAGCTCGGAGGGGACAGGGAAACTACTCACCAGCTCTGGAAACACCATATATTTT.

CDR3 amino acids: CAWTVGRGYEQYF. As DNA, the CDR3 is TGTGCCTGGACCGTAGGCAGGGGTTACGAGCAGTACTTC. The chain employs TRBV30 and TRBJ2-7; possible D gene TRBD1, 6 bases. The germline gives CDR1 GTSNPN, CDR2 SVGIG (reference sequence). The CDR3 extends over 13 amino acids. The V and J ends lost 4 bases and 4 bases respectively, with 14 bases between them.

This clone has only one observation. The CDR3 sequence: CAISEGQGNQPQHF. CDR3 nucleotides: TGTGCCATCAGTGAGGGGCAGGGGAATCAGCCCCAGCATTTT. The chain is built from TRBV10-3 and TRBJ1-5; the D gene is possibly TRBD1 (6 bases). The CDR3 consists of 14 residues. Germline V gene sequence: CDR1 ENHRY, CDR2 SYGVKD. The V and J ends lost 2 bases and 4 bases respectively, with 9 bases between them.

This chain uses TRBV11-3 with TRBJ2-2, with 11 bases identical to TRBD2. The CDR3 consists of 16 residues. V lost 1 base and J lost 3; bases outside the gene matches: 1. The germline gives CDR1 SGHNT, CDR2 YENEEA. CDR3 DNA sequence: TGTGCCAGCAGCTTAGTACTAGCGGGGGACACCGGGGAGCTGTTTTTT. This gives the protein CASSLVLAGDTGELFF.

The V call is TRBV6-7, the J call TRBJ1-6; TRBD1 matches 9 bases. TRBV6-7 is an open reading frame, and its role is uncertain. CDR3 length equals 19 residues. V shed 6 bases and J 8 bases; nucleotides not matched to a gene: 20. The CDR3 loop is CASREIPGTGISLDSPLHF. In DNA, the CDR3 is TGTGCCAGCAGGGAAATTCCCGGGACAGGGATCTCTCTGGATTCACCCCTCCACTTT.

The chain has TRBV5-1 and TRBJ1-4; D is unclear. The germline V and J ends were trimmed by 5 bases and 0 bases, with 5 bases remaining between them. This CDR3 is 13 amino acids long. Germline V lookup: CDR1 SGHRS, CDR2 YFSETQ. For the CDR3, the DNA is TGCGCCAGCAGATCAGCAACTAATGAAAAACTGTTTTTT. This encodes CASRSATNEKLFF.

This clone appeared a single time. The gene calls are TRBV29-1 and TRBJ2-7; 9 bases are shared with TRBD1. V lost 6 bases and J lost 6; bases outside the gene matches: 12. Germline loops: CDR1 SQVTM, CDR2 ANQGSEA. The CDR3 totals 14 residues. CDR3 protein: CSVGYGTGFLEQYF. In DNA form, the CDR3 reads TGCAGCGTGGGGTACGGGACAGGGTTCCTCGAGCAGTACTTC.

CDR3 protein: CASSRPRQGIDEQFF. The CDR3, as DNA: TGTGCCAGCAGTCGACCGAGACAGGGGATCGATGAGCAGTTCTTC. The V gene is TRBV28, the J gene TRBJ2-1; 8 nucleotides agree with TRBD1. The V and J ends lost 5 bases and 8 bases, in that order; junction bases with no gene match: 11. Germline lookup yields CDR1 MDHEN and CDR2 SYDVKM. This CDR3 contains 15 residues.

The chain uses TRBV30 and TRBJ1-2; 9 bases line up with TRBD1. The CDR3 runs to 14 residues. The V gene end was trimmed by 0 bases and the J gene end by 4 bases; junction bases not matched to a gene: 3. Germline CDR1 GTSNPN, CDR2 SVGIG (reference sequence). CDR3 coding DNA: TGTGCCTGGAGTGTACAGGGGGCTAGCTATGGCTACACCTTC. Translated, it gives CAWSVQGASYGYTF.

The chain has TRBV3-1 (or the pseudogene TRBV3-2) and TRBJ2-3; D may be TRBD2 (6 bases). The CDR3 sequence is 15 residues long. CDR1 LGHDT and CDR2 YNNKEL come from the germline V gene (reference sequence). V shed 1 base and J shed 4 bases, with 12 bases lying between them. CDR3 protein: CASSQGSERADTQYF. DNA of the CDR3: TGTGCCAGCAGCCAAGGTTCCGAGCGGGCAGATACGCAGTATTTT.

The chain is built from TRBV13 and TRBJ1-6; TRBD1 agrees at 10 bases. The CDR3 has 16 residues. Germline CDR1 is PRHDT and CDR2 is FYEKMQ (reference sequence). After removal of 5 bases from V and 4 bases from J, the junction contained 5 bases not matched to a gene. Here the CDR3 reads CASSLRTGGYNSPLHF. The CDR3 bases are TGTGCCAGCAGCCTTAGGACAGGGGGATATAATTCACCCCTCCACTTT.

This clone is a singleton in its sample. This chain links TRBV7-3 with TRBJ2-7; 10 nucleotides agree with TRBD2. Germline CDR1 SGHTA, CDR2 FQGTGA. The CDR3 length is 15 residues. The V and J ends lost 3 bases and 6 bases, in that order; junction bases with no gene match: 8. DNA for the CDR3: TGTGCCAGCAGCTTCAGAGGCCTAGCGGGAGCCGAGCAGTACTTC. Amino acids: CASSFRGLAGAEQYF.

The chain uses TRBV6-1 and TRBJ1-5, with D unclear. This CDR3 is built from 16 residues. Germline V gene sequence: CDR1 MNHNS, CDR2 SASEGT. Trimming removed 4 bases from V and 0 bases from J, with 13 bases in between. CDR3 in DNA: TGTGCCAGCAGTGGGAACCGGGGTTATAGCAATCAGCCCCAGCATTTT. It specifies CASSGNRGYSNQPQHF.